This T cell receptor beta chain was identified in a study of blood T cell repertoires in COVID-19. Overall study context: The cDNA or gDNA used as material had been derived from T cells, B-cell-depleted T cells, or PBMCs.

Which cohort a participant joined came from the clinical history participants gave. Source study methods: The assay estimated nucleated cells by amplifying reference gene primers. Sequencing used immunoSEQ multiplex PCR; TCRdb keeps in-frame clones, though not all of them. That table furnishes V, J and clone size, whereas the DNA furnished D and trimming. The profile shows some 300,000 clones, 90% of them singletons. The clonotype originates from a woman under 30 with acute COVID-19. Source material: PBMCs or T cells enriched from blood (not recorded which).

This CDR3 reads CASSESTGGQDTQYF. DNA of the CDR3: TGCGCCAGCAGTGAGTCTACGGGAGGGCAGGATACGCAGTATTTT. The genes are TRBV10-1 and TRBJ2-3; 8 bases are a match to TRBD2. Germline CDR1 is WNHNN and CDR2 is SYGVQD (reference sequence). The CDR3 sequence is 15 residues long. V was pared by 0 bases and J by 6 bases, with 5 bases of the junction left unmatched.